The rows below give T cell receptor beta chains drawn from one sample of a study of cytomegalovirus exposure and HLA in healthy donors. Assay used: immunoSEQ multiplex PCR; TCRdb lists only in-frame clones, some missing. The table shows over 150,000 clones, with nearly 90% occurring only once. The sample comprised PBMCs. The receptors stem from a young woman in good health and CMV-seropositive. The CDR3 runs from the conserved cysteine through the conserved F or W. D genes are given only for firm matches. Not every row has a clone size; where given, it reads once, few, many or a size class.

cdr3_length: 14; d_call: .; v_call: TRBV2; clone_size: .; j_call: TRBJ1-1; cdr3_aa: CASKGELLNTEAFF; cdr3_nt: TGTGCCAGCAAGGGGGAACTGCTTAACACTGAAGCTTTCTTT
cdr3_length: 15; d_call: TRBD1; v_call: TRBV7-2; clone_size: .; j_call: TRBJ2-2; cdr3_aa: CASSRVTGGSGELFF; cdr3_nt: TGTGCCAGCAGTAGGGTGACAGGGGGATCCGGGGAGCTGTTTTTT
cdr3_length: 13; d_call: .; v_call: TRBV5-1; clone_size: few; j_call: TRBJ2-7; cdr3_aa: CASSHLVSYEQYF; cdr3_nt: TGCGCCAGCAGCCACCTAGTCTCCTACGAGCAGTACTTC
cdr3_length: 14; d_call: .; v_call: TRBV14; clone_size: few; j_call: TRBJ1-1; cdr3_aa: CASSQQRQNTEAFF; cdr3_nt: TGTGCCAGCAGCCAACAAAGACAGAACACTGAAGCTTTCTTT
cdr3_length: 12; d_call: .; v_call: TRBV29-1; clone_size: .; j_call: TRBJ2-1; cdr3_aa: CSVVLSGNEQFF; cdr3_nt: TGCAGCGTTGTTTTGTCGGGCAATGAGCAGTTCTTC
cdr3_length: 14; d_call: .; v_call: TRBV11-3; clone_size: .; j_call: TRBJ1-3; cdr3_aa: CASSLGVSGNTIYF; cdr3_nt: TGTGCCAGCAGCTTAGGAGTATCTGGAAACACCATATATTTT
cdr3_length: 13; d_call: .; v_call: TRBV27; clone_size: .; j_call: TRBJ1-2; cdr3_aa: CASSKRGEEGYTF; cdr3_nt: TGTGCCAGCTCCAAGAGAGGGGAGGAAGGCTACACCTTC
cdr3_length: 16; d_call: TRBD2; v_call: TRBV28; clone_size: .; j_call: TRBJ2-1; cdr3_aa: CASSPRGEGSYNEQFF; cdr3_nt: TGTGCCAGCAGTCCCCGGGGGGAGGGTTCCTACAATGAGCAGTTCTTC
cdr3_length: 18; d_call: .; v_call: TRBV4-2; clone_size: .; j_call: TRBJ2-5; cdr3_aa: CASSQDPSAGGVGGTQYF; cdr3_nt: TGTGCCAGCAGCCAAGACCCCTCGGCAGGTGGTGTCGGAGGGACCCAGTACTTC
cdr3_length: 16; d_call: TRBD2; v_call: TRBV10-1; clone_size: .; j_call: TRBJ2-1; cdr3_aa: CASSEQTSRNYNEQFF; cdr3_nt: TGCGCCAGCAGTGAGCAGACTAGCAGAAATTACAATGAGCAGTTCTTC
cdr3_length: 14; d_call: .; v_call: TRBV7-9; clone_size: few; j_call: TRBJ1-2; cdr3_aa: CASSFDTISYGYTF; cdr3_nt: TGTGCCAGCAGCTTCGACACAATATCCTATGGCTACACCTTC
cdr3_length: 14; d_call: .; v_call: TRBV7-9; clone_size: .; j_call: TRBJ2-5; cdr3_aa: CASSLVRDQETQYF; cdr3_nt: TGTGCCAGCAGCCTCGTCAGGGACCAAGAGACCCAGTACTTC
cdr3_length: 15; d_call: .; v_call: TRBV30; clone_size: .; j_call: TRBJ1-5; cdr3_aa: CAWSRGLTSNQPQHF; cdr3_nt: TGTGCCTGGAGTCGGGGGTTGACGAGCAATCAGCCCCAGCATTTT
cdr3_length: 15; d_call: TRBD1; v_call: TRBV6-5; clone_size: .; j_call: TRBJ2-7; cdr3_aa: CASSLGTGLIFEQYF; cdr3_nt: TGTGCCAGCAGTTTGGGGACAGGGCTAATATTCGAGCAGTACTTC
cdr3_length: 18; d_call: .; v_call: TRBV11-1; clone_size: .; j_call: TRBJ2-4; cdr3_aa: CASSLNFMTSGAKNIQYF; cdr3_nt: TGTGCCAGCAGCTTAAATTTTATGACTAGTGGAGCCAAAAACATTCAGTACTTC
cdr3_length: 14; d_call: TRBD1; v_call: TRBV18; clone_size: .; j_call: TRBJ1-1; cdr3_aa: CASSPRTGDTEAFF; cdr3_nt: TGTGCCAGCTCACCTAGGACAGGGGACACTGAAGCTTTCTTT
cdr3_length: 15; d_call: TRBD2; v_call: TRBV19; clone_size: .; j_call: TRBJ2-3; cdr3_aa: CASTIAGSSTDTQYF; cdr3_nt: TGTGCCAGTACTATAGCGGGGTCTAGCACAGATACGCAGTATTTT
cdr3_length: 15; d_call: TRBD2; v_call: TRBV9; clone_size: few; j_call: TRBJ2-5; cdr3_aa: CASSITSGRAETQYF; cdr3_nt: TGTGCCAGCAGCATAACTAGCGGGAGGGCGGAGACCCAGTACTTC
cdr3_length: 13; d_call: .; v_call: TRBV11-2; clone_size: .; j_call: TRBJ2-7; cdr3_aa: CASGGGQSYEQYF; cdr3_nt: TGTGCCAGCGGTGGCGGACAATCCTACGAGCAGTACTTC
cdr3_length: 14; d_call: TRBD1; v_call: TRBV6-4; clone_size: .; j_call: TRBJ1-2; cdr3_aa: CASSARTGSYGYTF; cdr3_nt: TGTGCCAGCAGTGCAAGGACAGGGTCTTATGGCTACACCTTC
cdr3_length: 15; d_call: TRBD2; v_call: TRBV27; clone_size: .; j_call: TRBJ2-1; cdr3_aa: CASSLISGIANEQFF; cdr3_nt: TGTGCCAGCAGTTTAATTAGCGGGATTGCCAATGAGCAGTTCTTC
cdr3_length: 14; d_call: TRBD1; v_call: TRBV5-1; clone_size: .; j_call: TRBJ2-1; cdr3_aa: CASSPMRQGNEQFF; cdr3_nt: TGCGCCAGCAGCCCCATGAGACAGGGGAATGAGCAGTTCTTC
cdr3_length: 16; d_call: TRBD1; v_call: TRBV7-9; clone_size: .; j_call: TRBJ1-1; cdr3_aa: CASSFGTGRKDTEAFF; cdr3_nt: TGTGCCAGCAGCTTTGGGACAGGGCGTAAGGACACTGAAGCTTTCTTT
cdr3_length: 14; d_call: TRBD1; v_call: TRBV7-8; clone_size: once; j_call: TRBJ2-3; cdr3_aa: CASRQGSPTDTQYF; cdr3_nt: TGTGCCAGCAGACAGGGGTCCCCCACAGATACGCAGTATTTT
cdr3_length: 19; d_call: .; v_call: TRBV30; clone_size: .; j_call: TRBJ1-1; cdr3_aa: CAWSVRAGRLYYPNTEAFF; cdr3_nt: TGTGCCTGGAGTGTACGGGCAGGGAGGCTTTACTACCCGAACACTGAAGCTTTCTTT
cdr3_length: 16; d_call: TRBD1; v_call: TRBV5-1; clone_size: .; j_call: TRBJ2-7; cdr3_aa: CASSLTGGSLSYEQYF; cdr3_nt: TGCGCCAGCAGCTTGACAGGGGGCAGCTTATCCTACGAGCAGTACTTC
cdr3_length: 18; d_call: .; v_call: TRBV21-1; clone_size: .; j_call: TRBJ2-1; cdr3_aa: CASSNRTSGLSSYNEQFF; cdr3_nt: TGTGCCAGCAGCAACAGGACTAGCGGGCTTAGCTCCTACAATGAGCAGTTCTTC
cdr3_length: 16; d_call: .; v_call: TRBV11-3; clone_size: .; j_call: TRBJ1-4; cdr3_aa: CASSLAAGARNEKLFF; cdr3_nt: TGTGCCAGCAGCTTAGCCGCGGGGGCGAGAAATGAAAAACTGTTTTTT
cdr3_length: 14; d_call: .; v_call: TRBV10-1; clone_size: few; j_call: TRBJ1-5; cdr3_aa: CASRPQGRDQPQHF; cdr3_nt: TGCGCCAGCCGTCCCCAGGGTCGAGATCAGCCCCAGCATTTT
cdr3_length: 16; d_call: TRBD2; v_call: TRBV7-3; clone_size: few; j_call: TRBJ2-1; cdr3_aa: CASSFRSGSSHNEQFF; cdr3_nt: TGTGCCAGCAGCTTCAGGAGCGGGAGCTCCCACAATGAGCAGTTCTTC
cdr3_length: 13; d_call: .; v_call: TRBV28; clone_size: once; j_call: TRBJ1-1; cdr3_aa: CASSFEGDTEAFF; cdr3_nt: TGTGCCAGCAGTTTCGAGGGAGACACTGAAGCTTTCTTT
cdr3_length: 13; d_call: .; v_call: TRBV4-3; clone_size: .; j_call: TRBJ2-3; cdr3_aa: CASSQDGGGTQYF; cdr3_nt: TGCGCCAGCAGCCAAGATGGGGGCGGTACGCAGTATTTT
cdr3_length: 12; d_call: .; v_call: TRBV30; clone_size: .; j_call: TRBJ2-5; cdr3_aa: CAWSEHQETQYF; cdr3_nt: TGTGCCTGGAGCGAGCACCAAGAGACCCAGTACTTC
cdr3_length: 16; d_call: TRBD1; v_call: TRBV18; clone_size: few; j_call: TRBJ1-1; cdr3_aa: CASSHRDRGAGTEAFF; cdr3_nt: TGTGCCAGCTCACACCGGGACAGGGGTGCCGGAACTGAAGCTTTCTTT
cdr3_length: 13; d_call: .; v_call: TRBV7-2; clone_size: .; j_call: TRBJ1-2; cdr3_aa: CASTEDMFYGYTF; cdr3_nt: TGTGCCAGCACCGAGGATATGTTCTATGGCTACACCTTC
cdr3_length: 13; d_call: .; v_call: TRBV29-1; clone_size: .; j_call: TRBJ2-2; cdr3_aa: CSVESHRAGELFF; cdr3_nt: TGCAGCGTTGAGTCTCACAGGGCCGGGGAGCTGTTTTTT
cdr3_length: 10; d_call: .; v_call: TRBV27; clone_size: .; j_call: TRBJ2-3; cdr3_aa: CASSSHTQYF; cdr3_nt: TGTGCCAGCAGTTCTCATACGCAGTATTTT
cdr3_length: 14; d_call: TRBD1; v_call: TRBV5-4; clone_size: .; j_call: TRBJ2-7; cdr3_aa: CASSLEKTGDEQYF; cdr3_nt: TGTGCCAGCAGCTTGGAAAAGACAGGGGATGAGCAGTACTTC